This entry lists 13 T cell receptor beta chains sequenced from one sample in a study of cytomegalovirus exposure and HLA in healthy donors. Primers included in the PCR were 60 Vbeta and 13 Jbeta primers. Libraries were prepared by immunoSEQ multiplex PCR; TCRdb keeps only in-frame clonotypes and omits some of them. The sample yields under 200,000 clones, roughly four fifths seen once. The sequencing input was PBMCs. These receptors all stem from a man between 60 and 75 years old in good health and CMV-seronegative.

CDR3 sequence reads: CASSLRASTVYNSPLHF. DNA of the CDR3: TGTGCCAGCAGCCTTCGCGCTTCGACAGTATATAATTCACCCCTCCACTTT. This sequence joins TRBV28 and TRBJ1-6; weak D call: TRBD1 (5 bases). In germline, CDR1 is MDHEN, CDR2 SYDVKM. CDR3 length: 17 amino acids. The V gene lost 6 bases and the J gene lost 4 bases, with 19 bases spanning the gap.

The chain employs TRBV9 and TRBJ1-6, with D hard to call. CDR1 is SGDLS and CDR2 is YYNGEE in the germline V gene. The CDR3 covers 16 residues. The V and J ends lost 4 bases and 10 bases respectively, with 21 bases between them. The CDR3 bases are TGTGCCAGCAGCTCCTCCCCGGCGGAAGGTGGATCACCCCTCCACTTT. It yields the protein CASSSSPAEGGSPLHF.

V usage is TRBV11-2 and J usage is TRBJ1-4; TRBD1 agrees at 7 bases. The germline V gene has CDR1 SGHAT and CDR2 FQNNGV. The CDR3 has 16 amino acids. V gave up 7 bases and J gave up 8 bases; unmatched junction bases: 16. CDR3 nucleotides: TGTGCCAGCACAACCAGGGGGACAGTTTTGGGGGAAAAACTGTTTTTT. The encoded protein is CASTTRGTVLGEKLFF.

This clone appeared once. The chain joins TRBV10-3 to TRBJ2-3; 13 bases align to TRBD2. The CDR3 loop spans 17 amino acids. Losses at the gene ends were 5 bases for V and 9 bases for J; bases not matched to a gene: 14. Germline V CDR1 and CDR2: ENHRY, SYGVKD. The CDR3 here is CAISNQAPGLAGETQYF. CDR3 sequence (DNA): TGTGCCATCAGTAATCAAGCGCCCGGACTAGCGGGGGAAACGCAGTATTTT.

The chain links TRBV5-1 to TRBJ2-6, with 7 bases identical to TRBD1. Germline CDR1 reads SGHRS; CDR2 reads YFSETQ. This CDR3 comprises 15 residues. The trim removed 3 bases at V and 1 base at J, leaving 1 base unmatched. The CDR3 DNA reads as TGCGCCAGCAGCTCGACAGGGTCTGGGGCCAACGTCCTGACTTTC. It encodes CASSSTGSGANVLTF.

The chain combines TRBV27 with TRBJ2-1; 8 nucleotides align to TRBD2. The CDR3 is 15 amino acids. The V gene's germline CDR1 is MNHEY and CDR2 SMNVEV (reference sequence). Losses at the gene ends were 4 bases for V and 4 bases for J; bases not matched to a gene: 6. CDR3 amino acids: CASSSLLAAYNEQFF. As DNA, the CDR3 is TGTGCCAGCAGTTCCCTACTAGCGGCTTACAATGAGCAGTTCTTC.

The chain joins TRBV10-1 to TRBJ1-1; D is undetermined. CDR3 length: 13 residues. The V and J ends lost 6 bases and 0 bases respectively, with 8 bases between them. CDR1 and CDR2 (germline): WNHNN, SYGVQD (reference sequence). Here the CDR3 reads CASSRKMNTEAFF. The DNA of the CDR3 is TGCGCCAGCAGCAGGAAGATGAACACTGAAGCTTTCTTT.

This rearrangement joins TRBV7-7 to TRBJ2-3, with 13 bases fitting TRBD2. This CDR3 is 16 amino acids long. Germline loops: CDR1 SSHAT, CDR2 FNYEAQ (reference sequence). The V segment lost 3 bases and the J segment 1 base; nucleotides outside the gene matches: 1. Here the CDR3 DNA reads TGTGCCAGCAGCTTTGGACTAGCGGGGGGCACAGATACGCAGTATTTT. Its protein product is CASSFGLAGGTDTQYF. Using reference TRBV7-7 and TRBJ2-3 for the parts outside the CDR3, the full variable domain is GAGVSQSPRYKVTKRGQDVTLRCDPISSHATLYWYQQALGQGPEFLTYFNYEAQPDKSGLPSDRFSAERPEGSISTLTIQRTEQRDSAMYRCASSFGLAGGTDTQYFGPGTRLTVL.

The chain couples TRBV19 to TRBJ2-3; TRBD2 matches at 10 bases. This CDR3 contains 14 residues. The V and J ends lost 3 bases and 4 bases, in that order; junction bases with no gene match: 1. Germline loops: CDR1 LNHDA, CDR2 SQIVND (reference sequence). This CDR3 is CASSIGLAADTQYF. DNA of the CDR3: TGTGCCAGTAGTATTGGACTAGCGGCAGATACGCAGTATTTT.

The gene calls are TRBV10-3 and TRBJ2-7; 9 bases agree with TRBD2. V shed 4 bases and J 7 bases; nucleotides not matched to a gene: 8. The V gene's germline CDR1 is ENHRY and CDR2 SYGVKD. The CDR3 has 14 residues. In DNA form, the CDR3 reads TGTGCCATCAGTGGTAGCGGGAGTAGGTATGAGCAGTACTTC. It translates to CAISGSGSRYEQYF.

This clone has a single count. The chain uses TRBV6-1 and TRBJ2-3; 8 nucleotides align to TRBD1. CDR3 length equals 17 residues. Trimming took 4 bases from V and 1 from J; bases not matched to a gene: 10. Germline lookup yields CDR1 MNHNS and CDR2 SASEGT. The CDR3 region is CASSGALGTGRTDTQYF. The CDR3 DNA is TGTGCCAGCAGTGGAGCCCTCGGGACAGGCCGCACAGATACGCAGTATTTT.

This clone was observed once. The CDR3 sequence is CAIRREGIEETQYF. CDR3 DNA: TGTGCCATCAGAAGGGAGGGGATTGAGGAGACCCAGTACTTC. V usage is TRBV10-3 and J usage is TRBJ2-5; 7 nucleotides align to TRBD2. The V segment lost 6 bases and the J segment 5 bases; nucleotides outside the gene matches: 9. This CDR3 comprises 14 residues. The germline gives CDR1 ENHRY, CDR2 SYGVKD.

CDR3 DNA sequence: TGTGCCTTCCCGACTAGCGGGAGGGCCGGGTCCTACGAGCAGTACTTC. Residues: CAFPTSGRAGSYEQYF. The chain joins TRBV30 to TRBJ2-7; TRBD2 agrees at 14 bases. The ends lost 7 bases at V and 1 base at J; junction bases unmatched: 9. CDR3 size: 16 residues. From germline, CDR1 is GTSNPN and CDR2 SVGIG (reference sequence).